This T cell receptor (beta chain) was identified in a study of siplizumab effects on memory and regulatory T cells. Concerning this clone itself: Its antigen is still unknown.

Looked up from germline, CDR1 is MNHEY and CDR2 is SMNVEV (reference sequence). Trimming left V 5 bases short and J 2 bases short, with 17 bases between. The CDR3 runs to 16 residues. Repertoires were generated with immunoSEQ multiplex PCR, while TCRdb's copy carries only in-frame clones and drops some. This table has about 100,000 clones, around 90% appearing once. Broader study findings: The suppressive capacity of proliferating Tregs from siplizumab cultures remained unconfirmed. Naive T cells appeared more diverse than memory cells and seemed to be major alloresponse contributors.

The specimen sequenced was CD4+ T cells sorted from blood. The chain uses TRBV27 and TRBJ2-3; either TRBD1 or TRBD2 may fit D (5 bases each). The receptor was isolated from a human donor in good health. Some clones in this sample may be carry-over from other donors' samples. CDR3 DNA sequence: TGTGCCAGCAGTACCATCCGAGGGGCCCCCACAGATACGCAGTATTTT. This encodes CASSTIRGAPTDTQYF.